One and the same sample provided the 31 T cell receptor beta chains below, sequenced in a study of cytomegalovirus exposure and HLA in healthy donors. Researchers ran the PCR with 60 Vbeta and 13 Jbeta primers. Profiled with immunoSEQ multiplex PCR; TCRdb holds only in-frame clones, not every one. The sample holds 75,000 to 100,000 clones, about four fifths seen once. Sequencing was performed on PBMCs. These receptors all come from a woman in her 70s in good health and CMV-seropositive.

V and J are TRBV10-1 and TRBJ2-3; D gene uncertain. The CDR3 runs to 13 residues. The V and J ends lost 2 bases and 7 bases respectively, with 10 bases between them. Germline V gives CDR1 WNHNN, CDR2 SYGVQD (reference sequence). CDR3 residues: CASSEGGTNTQYF. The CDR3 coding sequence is TGCGCCAGCAGTGAGGGCGGCACGAATACGCAGTATTTT.

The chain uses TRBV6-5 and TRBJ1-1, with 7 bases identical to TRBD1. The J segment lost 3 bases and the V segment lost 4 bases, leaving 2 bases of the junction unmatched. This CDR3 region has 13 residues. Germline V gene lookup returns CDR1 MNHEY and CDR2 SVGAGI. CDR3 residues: CASSSTGDTEAFF. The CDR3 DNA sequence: TGTGCCAGCAGTTCAACAGGGGACACTGAAGCTTTCTTT.

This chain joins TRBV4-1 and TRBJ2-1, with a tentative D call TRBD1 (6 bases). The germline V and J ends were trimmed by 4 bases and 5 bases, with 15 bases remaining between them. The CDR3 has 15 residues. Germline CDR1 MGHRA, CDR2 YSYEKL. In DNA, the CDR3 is TGCGCCAGCAGCCGGACCGGGACAAATAACAATGAGCAGTTCTTC. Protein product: CASSRTGTNNNEQFF.

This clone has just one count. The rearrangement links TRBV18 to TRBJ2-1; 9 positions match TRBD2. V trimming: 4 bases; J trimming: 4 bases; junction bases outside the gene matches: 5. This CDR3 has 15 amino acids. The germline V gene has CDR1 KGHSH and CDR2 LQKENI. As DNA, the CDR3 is TGTGCCAGCTCACGACCGGGACTAGCATACAATGAGCAGTTCTTC. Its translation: CASSRPGLAYNEQFF.

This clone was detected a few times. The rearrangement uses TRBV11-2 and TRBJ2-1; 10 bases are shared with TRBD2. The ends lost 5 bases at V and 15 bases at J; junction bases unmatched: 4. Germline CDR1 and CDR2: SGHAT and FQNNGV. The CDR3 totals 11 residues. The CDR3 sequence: CASSPSGGMFF. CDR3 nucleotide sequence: TGTGCCAGCAGCCCTAGCGGGGGCATGTTCTTC.

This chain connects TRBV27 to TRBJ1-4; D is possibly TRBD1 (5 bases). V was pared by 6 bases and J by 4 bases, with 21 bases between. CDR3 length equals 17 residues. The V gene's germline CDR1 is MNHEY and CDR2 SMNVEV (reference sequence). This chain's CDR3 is CASSHHYNRPFNEKLFF. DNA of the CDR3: TGTGCCAGCAGCCACCACTACAACAGGCCATTTAATGAAAAACTGTTTTTT.

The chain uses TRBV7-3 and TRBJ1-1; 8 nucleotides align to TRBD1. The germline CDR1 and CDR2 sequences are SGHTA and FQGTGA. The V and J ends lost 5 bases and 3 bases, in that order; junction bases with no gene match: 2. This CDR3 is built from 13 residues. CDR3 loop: CASSGQGYTEAFF. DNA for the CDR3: TGTGCCAGCAGCGGACAGGGTTACACTGAAGCTTTCTTT.

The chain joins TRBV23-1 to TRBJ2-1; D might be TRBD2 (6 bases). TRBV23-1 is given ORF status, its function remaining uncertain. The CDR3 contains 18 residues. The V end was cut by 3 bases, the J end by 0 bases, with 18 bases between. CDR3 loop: CASSHGCSDYNSYNEQFF. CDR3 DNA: TGCGCCAGCAGTCACGGCTGTTCGGACTACAACTCCTACAATGAGCAGTTCTTC.

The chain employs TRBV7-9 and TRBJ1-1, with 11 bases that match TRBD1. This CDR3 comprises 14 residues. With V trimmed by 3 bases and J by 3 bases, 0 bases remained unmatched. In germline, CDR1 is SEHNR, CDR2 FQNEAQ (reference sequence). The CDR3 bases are TGTGCCAGCAGCTTGGGACAGGGGGACACTGAAGCTTTCTTT. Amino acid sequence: CASSLGQGDTEAFF.

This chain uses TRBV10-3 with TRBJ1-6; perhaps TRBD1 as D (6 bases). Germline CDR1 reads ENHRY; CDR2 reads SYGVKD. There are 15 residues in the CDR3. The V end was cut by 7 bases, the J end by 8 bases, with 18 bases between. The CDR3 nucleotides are TGTGCCATCAACCACGGGGGGCTTGGGGATTCACCCCTCCACTTT. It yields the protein CAINHGGLGDSPLHF.

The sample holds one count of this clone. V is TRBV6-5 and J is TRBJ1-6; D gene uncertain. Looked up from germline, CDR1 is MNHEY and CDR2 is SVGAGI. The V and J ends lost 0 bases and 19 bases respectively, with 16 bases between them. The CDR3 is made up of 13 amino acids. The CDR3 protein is CASSYSRFGVVHF. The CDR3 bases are TGTGCCAGCAGTTACTCGCGTTTCGGGGTGGTTCACTTT.

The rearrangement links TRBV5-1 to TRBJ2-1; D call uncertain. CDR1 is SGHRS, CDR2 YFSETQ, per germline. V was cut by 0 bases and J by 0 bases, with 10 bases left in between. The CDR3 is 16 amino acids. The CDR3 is CASSLDQASSYNEQFF. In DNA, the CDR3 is TGCGCCAGCAGCTTGGATCAGGCGAGCTCCTACAATGAGCAGTTCTTC.

The CDR3 reads CASSLSDKVGRSRNETQYF. The DNA for the CDR3 is TGTGCCAGCAGTTTATCAGATAAAGTGGGGAGAAGTAGGAACGAGACCCAGTACTTC. V usage is TRBV27 and J usage is TRBJ2-5; D may be TRBD2 (5 bases). The CDR3 is 19 amino acids. Germline V gives CDR1 MNHEY, CDR2 SMNVEV (reference sequence). V lost 0 bases and J lost 5, with 25 bases in between.

As DNA, the CDR3 is TGTGCCAGCAGCAGGGGACTAGCGGGGGGCCGGCCGATATTTTACGAGCAGTACTTC. This sequence encodes CASSRGLAGGRPIFYEQYF. The gene calls are TRBV11-2 and TRBJ2-7; 15 nucleotides agree with TRBD2. The CDR3 loop spans 19 amino acids. The V segment lost 5 bases and the J segment 4 bases; nucleotides outside the gene matches: 15. Germline CDR1 reads SGHAT; CDR2 reads FQNNGV. The full variable domain, its missing parts supplied by reference TRBV11-2 and TRBJ2-7, is EAGVAQSPRYKIIEKRQSVAFWCNPISGHATLYWYQQILGQGPKLLIQFQNNGVVDDSQLPKDRFSAERLKGVDSTLKIQPAKLEDSAVYLCASSRGLAGGRPIFYEQYFGPGTRLTVT.

This chain's CDR3 is CASSPEGSYGYTF. CDR3 sequence (DNA): TGTGCCAGCAGCCCGGAGGGGAGCTATGGCTACACCTTC. This rearrangement joins TRBV5-6 to TRBJ1-2; possible D gene TRBD1, 5 bases. Germline V gene lookup returns CDR1 SGHDT and CDR2 YYEEEE. This CDR3 is built from 13 residues. Trimming took off 4 bases at V and 4 bases at J, with 11 bases between the two ends.

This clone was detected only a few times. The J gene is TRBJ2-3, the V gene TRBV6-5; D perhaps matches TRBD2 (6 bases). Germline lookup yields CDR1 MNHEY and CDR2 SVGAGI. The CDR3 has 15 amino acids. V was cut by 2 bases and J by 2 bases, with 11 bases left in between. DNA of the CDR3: TGTGCCAGCAGTTACCACCAGGGACTCACAGATACGCAGTATTTT. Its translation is CASSYHQGLTDTQYF.

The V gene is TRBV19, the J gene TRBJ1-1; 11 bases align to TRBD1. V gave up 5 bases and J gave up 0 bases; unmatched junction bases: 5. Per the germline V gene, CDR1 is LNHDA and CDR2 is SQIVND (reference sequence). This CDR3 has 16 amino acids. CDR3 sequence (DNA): TGTGCCAGTAGTCTTGGACAGGGGGCCATGAACACTGAAGCTTTCTTT. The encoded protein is CASSLGQGAMNTEAFF.

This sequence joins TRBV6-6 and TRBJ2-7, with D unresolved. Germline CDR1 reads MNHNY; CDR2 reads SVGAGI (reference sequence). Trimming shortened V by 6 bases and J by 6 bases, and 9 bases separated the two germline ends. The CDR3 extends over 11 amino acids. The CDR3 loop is CASSHYGEQYF. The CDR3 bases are TGTGCCAGCAGCCACTACGGCGAGCAGTACTTC.

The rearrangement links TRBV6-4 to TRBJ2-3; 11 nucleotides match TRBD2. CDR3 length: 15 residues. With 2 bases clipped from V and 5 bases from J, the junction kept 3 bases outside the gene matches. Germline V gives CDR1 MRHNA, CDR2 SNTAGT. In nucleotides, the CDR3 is TGTGCCAGCAGTGACCCAACTAGCGGGAGAGATACGCAGTATTTT. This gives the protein CASSDPTSGRDTQYF.

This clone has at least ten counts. In DNA form, the CDR3 reads TGTGCCAGCAGTTACTCGAAGGGGCAGGGGAACTATGGCTACACCTTC. It encodes CASSYSKGQGNYGYTF. This sequence joins TRBV6-6 and TRBJ1-2, with D possibly matching TRBD1 (6 bases). The V and J ends lost 0 bases and 2 bases respectively, with 13 bases between them. The CDR3 sequence is 16 residues long. Germline loops: CDR1 MNHNY, CDR2 SVGAGI (reference sequence).

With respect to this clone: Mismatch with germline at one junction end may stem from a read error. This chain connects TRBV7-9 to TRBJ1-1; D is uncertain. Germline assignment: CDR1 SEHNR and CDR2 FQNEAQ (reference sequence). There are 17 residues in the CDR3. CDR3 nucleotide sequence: TGTTCCAGCAGCGCAACCATCATCCAGGTTGCGGGCACTGAAGCTTTCTTT. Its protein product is CSSSATIIQVAGTEAFF.

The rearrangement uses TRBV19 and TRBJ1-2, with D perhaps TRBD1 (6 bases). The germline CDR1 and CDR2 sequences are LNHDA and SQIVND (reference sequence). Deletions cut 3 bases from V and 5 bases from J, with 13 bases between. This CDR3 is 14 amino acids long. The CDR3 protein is CASSMGWTDYGYTF. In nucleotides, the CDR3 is TGTGCCAGTAGTATGGGTTGGACAGATTATGGCTACACCTTC. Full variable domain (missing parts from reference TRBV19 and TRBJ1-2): DGGITQSPKYLFRKEGQNVTLSCEQNLNHDAMYWYRQDPGQGLRLIYYSQIVNDFQKGDIAEGYSVSREKKESFPLTVTSAQKNPTAFYLCASSMGWTDYGYTFGSGTRLTVV.

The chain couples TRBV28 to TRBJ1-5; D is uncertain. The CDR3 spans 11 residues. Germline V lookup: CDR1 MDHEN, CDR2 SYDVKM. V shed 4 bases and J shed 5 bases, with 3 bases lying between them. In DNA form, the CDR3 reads TGTGCCAGCAGTTCTTATCAGCCCCAGCATTTT. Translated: CASSSYQPQHF.

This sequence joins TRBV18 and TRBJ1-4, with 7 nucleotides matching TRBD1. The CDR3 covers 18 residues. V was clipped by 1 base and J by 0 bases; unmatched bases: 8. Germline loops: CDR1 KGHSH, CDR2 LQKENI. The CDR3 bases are TGTGCCAGCTCACCACTTATGTGGGACAGCACAACTAATGAAAAACTGTTTTTT. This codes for CASSPLMWDSTTNEKLFF.

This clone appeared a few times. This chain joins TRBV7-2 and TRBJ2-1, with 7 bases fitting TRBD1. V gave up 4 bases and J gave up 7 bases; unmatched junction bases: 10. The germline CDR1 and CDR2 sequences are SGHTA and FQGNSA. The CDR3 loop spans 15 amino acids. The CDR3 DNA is TGTGCCAGCAGCTCCTCACAGGGGTTTCCTAATGAGCAGTTCTTC. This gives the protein CASSSSQGFPNEQFF.

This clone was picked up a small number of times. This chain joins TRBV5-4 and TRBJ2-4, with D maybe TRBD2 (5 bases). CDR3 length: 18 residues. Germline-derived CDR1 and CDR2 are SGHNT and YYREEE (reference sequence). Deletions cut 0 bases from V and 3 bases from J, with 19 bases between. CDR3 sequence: CASSLGGTAPGGKNIQYF. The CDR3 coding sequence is TGTGCCAGCAGCTTGGGGGGAACGGCGCCCGGAGGCAAAAACATTCAGTACTTC.

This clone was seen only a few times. The CDR3 region has the DNA TGTGCCAGTAGTATAGTCAGCGGGGGGGGCTACGAGCAGTACTTC. Its translation: CASSIVSGGGYEQYF. The chain is built from TRBV19 and TRBJ2-7, with 10 positions matching TRBD2. Germline values: CDR1 LNHDA, CDR2 SQIVND (reference sequence). Trimming cost V 1 base and J 3 bases; bases outside gene matches: 3. The CDR3 covers 15 residues.

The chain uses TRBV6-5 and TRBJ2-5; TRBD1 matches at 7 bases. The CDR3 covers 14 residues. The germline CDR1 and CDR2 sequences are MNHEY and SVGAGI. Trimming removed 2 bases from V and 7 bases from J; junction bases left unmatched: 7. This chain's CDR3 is CASSYLGQKGTQYF. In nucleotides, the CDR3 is TGTGCCAGCAGTTACCTGGGACAGAAGGGGACCCAGTACTTC.

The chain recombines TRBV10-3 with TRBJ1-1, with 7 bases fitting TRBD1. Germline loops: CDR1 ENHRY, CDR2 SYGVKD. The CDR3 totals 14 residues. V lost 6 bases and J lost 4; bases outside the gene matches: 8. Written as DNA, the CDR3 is TGTGCCATCAGCGACAGGGTACGGGGCACTGAAGCTTTCTTT. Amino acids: CAISDRVRGTEAFF.

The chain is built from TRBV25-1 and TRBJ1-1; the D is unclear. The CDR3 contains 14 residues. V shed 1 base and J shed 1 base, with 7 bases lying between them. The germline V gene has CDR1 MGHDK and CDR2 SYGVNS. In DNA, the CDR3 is TGTGCCAGCAGTGAATTACGGGAGAACACTGAAGCTTTCTTT. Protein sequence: CASSELRENTEAFF. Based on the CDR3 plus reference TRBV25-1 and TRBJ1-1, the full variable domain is EADIYQTPRYLVIGTGKKITLECSQTMGHDKMYWYQQDPGMELHLIHYSYGVNSTEKGDLSSESTVSRIRTEHFPLTLESARPSHTSQYLCASSELRENTEAFFGQGTRLTVV.

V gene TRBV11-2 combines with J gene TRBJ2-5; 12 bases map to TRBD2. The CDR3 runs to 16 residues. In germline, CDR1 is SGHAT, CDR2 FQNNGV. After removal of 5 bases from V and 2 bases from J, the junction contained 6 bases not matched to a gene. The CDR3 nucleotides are TGTGCCAGCAGCATAGGACTAGCGGGGACACAAGAGACCCAGTACTTC. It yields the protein CASSIGLAGTQETQYF. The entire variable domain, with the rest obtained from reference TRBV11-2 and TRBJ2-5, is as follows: EAGVAQSPRYKIIEKRQSVAFWCNPISGHATLYWYQQILGQGPKLLIQFQNNGVVDDSQLPKDRFSAERLKGVDSTLKIQPAKLEDSAVYLCASSIGLAGTQETQYFGPGTRLLVL.